Listed here are 24 T cell receptor beta chains from one sample, sequenced in a study of vaccination effects on CD4 cells after COVID-19. Their antigens remain unidentified. Only in-frame clones appear in the TCRdb table, and some are missing; sequencing was by immunoSEQ multiplex PCR. The table includes 37,000 or so clones, 68% detected once. It was after 10 days of culture that CD4+ T cells were isolated. Material: CD4+ T cells from PBMCs cultured without peptide, obtained before COVID-19 vaccination. These receptors were taken from a human donor who received a COVID-19 vaccine.

The genes are TRBV19 and TRBJ2-3; D call uncertain. Trimming removed 5 bases from V and 1 base from J, with 13 bases in between. Germline V gene lookup returns CDR1 LNHDA and CDR2 SQIVND (reference sequence). CDR3 size: 15 residues. The CDR3, as DNA: TGTGCCAGTAGTCCGCTAGAGGCCCGCACAGATACGCAGTATTTT. Translating gives CASSPLEARTDTQYF.

The chain employs TRBV5-4 and TRBJ1-1; D unresolved. The CDR3 covers 11 residues. V lost 4 bases and J lost 7, with 8 bases in between. Germline loops: CDR1 SGHNT, CDR2 YYREEE (reference sequence). The CDR3 DNA sequence: TGTGCCAGCAGCCGCATGAGTGAAGCTTTCTTT. It is translated as CASSRMSEAFF.

The CDR3 loop is CASSQSRGWGTEAFF. As DNA, the CDR3 is TGTGCCAGCAGCCAGTCGAGAGGATGGGGGACTGAAGCTTTCTTT. V is TRBV14 and J is TRBJ1-1; a weak D match, TRBD1 (5 bases). The CDR3 sequence is 15 residues long. CDR1 and CDR2 from the germline V gene are SGHDN and FVKESK. The V and J ends lost 3 bases and 5 bases respectively, with 16 bases between them.

The V gene is TRBV5-1, the J gene TRBJ2-3, with TRBD1 as a possible D gene (6 bases). CDR3 length: 15 amino acids. Germline assignment: CDR1 SGHRS and CDR2 YFSETQ. Trimming shortened V by 1 base and J by 2 bases, and 11 bases separated the two germline ends. The CDR3 DNA reads TGCGCCAGCAGCTTGCAAGGGGGTGACACAGATACGCAGTATTTT. This gives the protein CASSLQGGDTDTQYF.

The chain combines TRBV5-6 with TRBJ2-5, with 10 bases lining up with TRBD1. CDR1 and CDR2 (germline): SGHDT, YYEEEE. The trim removed 2 bases at V and 4 bases at J, leaving 2 bases unmatched. The CDR3 consists of 14 residues. CDR3 residues: CASSFGTGVETQYF. In nucleotides, the CDR3 is TGTGCCAGCAGCTTTGGGACAGGGGTAGAGACCCAGTACTTC.

V and J are TRBV5-1 and TRBJ2-3, with D perhaps TRBD1 (6 bases). Germline V gene sequence: CDR1 SGHRS, CDR2 YFSETQ. This CDR3 has 14 amino acids. V was shortened by 0 bases and J by 6 bases, with 11 bases between the two germline ends. CDR3 sequence reads: CASSLGQVADTQYF. In nucleotides, the CDR3 is TGCGCCAGCAGCTTGGGACAGGTAGCCGATACGCAGTATTTT.

The rearrangement uses TRBV13 and TRBJ2-1; the D is unclear. The CDR3 covers 14 residues. The V end was cut by 6 bases, the J end by 7 bases, with 16 bases between. The germline V gene encodes CDR1 PRHDT and CDR2 FYEKMQ (reference sequence). CDR3 protein: CASSGDTGRNEQFF. CDR3 bases: TGTGCCAGCAGTGGGGATACCGGCAGAAATGAGCAGTTCTTC.

The chain couples TRBV28 to TRBJ1-5; 8 bases agree with TRBD1. CDR3 size: 15 residues. Germline values: CDR1 MDHEN, CDR2 SYDVKM. V was pared by 2 bases and J by 6 bases, with 6 bases of the junction left unmatched. CDR3 bases: TGTGCCAGCAGTTTAGAGACAGGGGATTTTCAGCCCCAGCATTTT. Amino acids: CASSLETGDFQPQHF.

In its sample, this clone was seen a few times. This chain connects TRBV6-5 to TRBJ2-7; 8 bases match TRBD2. The CDR3 length is 14 residues. V shed 6 bases and J 7 bases; nucleotides not matched to a gene: 11. Germline V gives CDR1 MNHEY, CDR2 SVGAGI. The CDR3 loop reads CASRRGAGVYEQYF. DNA of the CDR3: TGTGCCAGCAGGAGAGGAGCGGGAGTATATGAGCAGTACTTC.

In this sample, this clone turned up a few times. This rearrangement joins TRBV2 to TRBJ1-3, with 7 bases lining up with TRBD1. V shed 0 bases and J 11 bases; nucleotides not matched to a gene: 1. The germline gives CDR1 SNHLY, CDR2 FYNNEI. The CDR3 runs to 12 residues. The DNA of the CDR3 is TGTGCCAGCAGTGAAGCGCAGGGGGCCATATATTTT. Translation: CASSEAQGAIYF.

The V call is TRBV2, the J call TRBJ1-5; the D gene is possibly TRBD1 (5 bases). V dropped 8 bases and J dropped 7 bases, with 24 bases sitting between them. The length of the CDR3 is 16 residues. The germline V gene encodes CDR1 SNHLY and CDR2 FYNNEI. CDR3 protein: CASYPGWRAQGQPQHF. The CDR3 DNA follows: TGTGCCAGCTACCCGGGATGGAGGGCCCAGGGACAGCCCCAGCATTTT.

This clone appeared once. J is TRBJ1-4 and V is TRBV6-1; a possible D gene is TRBD1 (5 bases). Germline V gene lookup returns CDR1 MNHNS and CDR2 SASEGT. The CDR3 is 19 residues long. V was shortened by 2 bases and J by 0 bases, with 19 bases between the two germline ends. CDR3 DNA: TGTGCCAGCAGTGAAAGCCCTCCAGGGACGGTGGCAACTAATGAAAAACTGTTTTTT. Protein sequence: CASSESPPGTVATNEKLFF.

This chain connects TRBV6-5 to TRBJ1-6; 8 nucleotides align to TRBD1. Trimming cost V 6 bases and J 6 bases; bases outside gene matches: 7. CDR1 is MNHEY, CDR2 SVGAGI, per germline. The CDR3 totals 15 residues. The CDR3, as DNA: TGTGCCAGCAGCCCACCAGGGGGCCTTAATTCACCCCTCCACTTT. Translation gives CASSPPGGLNSPLHF.

The rearrangement links TRBV9 to TRBJ2-7, with D unclear. This CDR3 region has 13 residues. Germline loops: CDR1 SGDLS, CDR2 YYNGEE. V was trimmed by 0 bases and J by 7 bases, leaving 11 bases between them. The CDR3 loop reads CASSVDSTGEQYF. DNA of the CDR3: TGTGCCAGCAGCGTAGATTCAACCGGGGAGCAGTACTTC.

This chain connects TRBV27 to TRBJ1-2; TRBD1 is a possible D gene (5 bases). In germline, CDR1 is MNHEY, CDR2 SMNVEV (reference sequence). The CDR3 contains 13 residues. V lost 0 bases to trimming and J lost 8 bases, with 10 bases between them. CDR3 sequence: CASSLSGARGYTF. In DNA form, the CDR3 reads TGTGCCAGCAGTTTATCAGGGGCGCGCGGCTACACCTTC.

The chain carries TRBV9 and TRBJ2-3; 9 bases are shared with TRBD2. J was trimmed by 0 bases and V by 6 bases; bases with no gene match: 2. CDR1 and CDR2 from the germline V gene are SGDLS and YYNGEE. The CDR3 sequence is 14 residues long. The CDR3 loop is CASTSGASTDTQYF. CDR3 DNA: TGTGCCAGCACTAGCGGGGCGAGCACAGATACGCAGTATTTT. The variable domain in full, completed from reference TRBV9 and TRBJ2-3, reads DSGVTQTPKHLITATGQRVTLRCSPRSGDLSVYWYQQSLDQGLQFLIQYYNGEERAKGNILERFSAQQFPDLHSELNLSSLELGDSALYFCASTSGASTDTQYFGPGTRLTVL.

The chain uses TRBV5-4 and TRBJ2-5; 7 bases fit TRBD1. Germline-derived CDR1 and CDR2 are SGHNT and YYREEE (reference sequence). The V and J ends lost 4 bases and 5 bases, in that order; junction bases with no gene match: 8. The CDR3 contains 14 residues. In DNA form, the CDR3 reads TGTGCCAGCAGCCTACAAGGGGGCACTGAGACCCAGTACTTC. Translated, it gives CASSLQGGTETQYF.

The rearrangement uses TRBV5-1 and TRBJ1-6; no reliable D call. The V end was cut by 0 bases, the J end by 8 bases, with 12 bases between. The germline CDR1 and CDR2 sequences are SGHRS and YFSETQ. The CDR3 contains 15 residues. The CDR3 sequence: CASSLVPRMDSPLHF. The CDR3 DNA follows: TGCGCCAGCAGCTTGGTTCCACGCATGGATTCACCCCTCCACTTT.

This rearrangement joins TRBV6-5 to TRBJ2-2; possibly TRBD1 for D (6 bases). CDR1 is MNHEY, CDR2 SVGAGI, per germline. V was shortened by 8 bases and J by 3 bases, with 7 bases between the two germline ends. There are 12 residues in the CDR3. As DNA, the CDR3 is TGTGCCAGCGCAGGGGACACCGGGGAGCTGTTTTTT. Translation gives CASAGDTGELFF.

This clone was detected only a few times. The chain links TRBV11-2 to TRBJ1-2; D remains ambiguous. The CDR3 contains 14 residues. V lost 1 base to trimming and J lost 5 bases, with 11 bases between them. Germline values: CDR1 SGHAT, CDR2 FQNNGV. This chain's CDR3 is CASSLGARGYGYTF. In nucleotides, the CDR3 is TGTGCCAGCAGCTTAGGAGCCCGTGGATATGGCTACACCTTC.

The rearrangement joins TRBV5-4 to TRBJ2-7; 7 bases fit TRBD2. Germline V lookup: CDR1 SGHNT, CDR2 YYREEE (reference sequence). The CDR3 contains 16 residues. The trim removed 0 bases at V and 1 base at J, leaving 7 bases unmatched. The CDR3 region has the DNA TGTGCCAGCAGCTTGGGGGGGGGATTTGGGTCCTACGAGCAGTACTTC. Its protein product is CASSLGGGFGSYEQYF.

This clone appeared a few times. The chain couples TRBV27 to TRBJ1-2, with TRBD1 as a possible D gene (6 bases). This CDR3 has 15 residues. V was trimmed by 4 bases and J by 5 bases, leaving 17 bases between them. Germline CDR1 MNHEY, CDR2 SMNVEV (reference sequence). CDR3 in amino acids: CASSSLGAGVYGYTF. The CDR3 bases are TGTGCCAGCAGTTCCCTGGGGGCAGGGGTTTATGGCTACACCTTC.

This chain connects TRBV15 to TRBJ1-2; 8 positions match TRBD1. The ends lost 4 bases at V and 5 bases at J; junction bases unmatched: 3. The CDR3 extends over 13 amino acids. From germline, CDR1 is LNHNV and CDR2 YYDKDF (reference sequence). Here the CDR3 DNA reads TGTGCCACCAGCATGGACAGGGAGTATGGCTACACCTTC. It yields the protein CATSMDREYGYTF.

The chain has TRBV25-1 and TRBJ1-2, with 11 nucleotides matching TRBD1. Trimming removed 3 bases from V and 7 bases from J; junction bases left unmatched: 10. This CDR3 is 16 amino acids long. The germline gives CDR1 MGHDK, CDR2 SYGVNS. CDR3 protein: CASSDLRTGGFGGYTF. The CDR3 nucleotides are TGTGCCAGCAGTGATCTCAGGACAGGGGGCTTTGGTGGCTACACCTTC.